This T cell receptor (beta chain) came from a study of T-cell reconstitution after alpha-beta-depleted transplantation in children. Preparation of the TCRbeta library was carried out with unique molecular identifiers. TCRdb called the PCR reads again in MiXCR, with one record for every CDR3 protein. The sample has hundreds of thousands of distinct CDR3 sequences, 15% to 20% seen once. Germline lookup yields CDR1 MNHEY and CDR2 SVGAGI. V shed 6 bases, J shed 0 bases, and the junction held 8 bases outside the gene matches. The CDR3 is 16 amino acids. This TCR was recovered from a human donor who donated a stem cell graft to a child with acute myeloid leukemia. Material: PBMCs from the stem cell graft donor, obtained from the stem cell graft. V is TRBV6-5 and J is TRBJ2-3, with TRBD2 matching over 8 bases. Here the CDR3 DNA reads TGTGCCAGCAGCCCCACTAGCGGTGTAAGCACAGATACGCAGTATTTT. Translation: CASSPTSGVSTDTQYF.